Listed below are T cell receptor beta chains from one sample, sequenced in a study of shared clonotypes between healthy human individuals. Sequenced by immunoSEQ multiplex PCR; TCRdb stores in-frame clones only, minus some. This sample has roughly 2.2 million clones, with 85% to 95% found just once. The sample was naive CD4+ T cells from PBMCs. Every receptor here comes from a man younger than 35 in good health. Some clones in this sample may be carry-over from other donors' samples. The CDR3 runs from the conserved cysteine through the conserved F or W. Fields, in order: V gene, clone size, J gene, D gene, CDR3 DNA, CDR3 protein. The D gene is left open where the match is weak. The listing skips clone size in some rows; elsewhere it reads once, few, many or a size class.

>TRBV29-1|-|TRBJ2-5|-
TGCAGCGTTGCAGGGGCCCAAGAGACCCAGTACTTC
CSVAGAQETQYF
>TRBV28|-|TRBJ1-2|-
TGTGCCAGCACCCACTCGCCCGGACAGTTAATCAATGGCTACACCTTC
CASTHSPGQLINGYTF
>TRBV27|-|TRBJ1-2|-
TGTGCCAGCAGTTTATCGACCAGGGGCGGGGTGGGGGGCTACACCTTC
CASSLSTRGGVGGYTF
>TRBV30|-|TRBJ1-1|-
TGTGCCGGGGGAGGGCGGCAGAACACTGAAGCTTTCTTT
CAGGGRQNTEAFF
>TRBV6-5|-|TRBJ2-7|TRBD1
TGTGCCAGCAGTTACACCGGGACAGGTTACGAGCAGTACTTC
CASSYTGTGYEQYF
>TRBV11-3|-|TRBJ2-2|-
TGTGCCAGCAGCTTACGGGCGAGCAACACCGGGGAGCTGTTTTTT
CASSLRASNTGELFF
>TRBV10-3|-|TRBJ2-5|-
TGTGCCACGACAGGCCGGGTAATGGAGACCCAGTACTTC
CATTGRVMETQYF
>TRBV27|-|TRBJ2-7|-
TGTGCCAGCAGTTTAGGTCAAGGACGGAGCTCCTACGAGCAGTACTTC
CASSLGQGRSSYEQYF
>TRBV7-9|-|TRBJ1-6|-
TGTGCCAGCAGCTCGTGGACGGATTCACCCCTCCACTTT
CASSSWTDSPLHF
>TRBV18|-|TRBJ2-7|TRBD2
TGTGCCAGCTCACCACGGGCTAGCGGGAGTGAGCAGTACTTC
CASSPRASGSEQYF
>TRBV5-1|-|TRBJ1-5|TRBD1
TGCGCCAGCAGCTTTGGACAGGGGAATCAGCCCCAGCATTTT
CASSFGQGNQPQHF
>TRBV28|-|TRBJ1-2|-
TGTGCCAGCAACTTAAGCGGGGGGTTTGGCTACACCTTC
CASNLSGGFGYTF
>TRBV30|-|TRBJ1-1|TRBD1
TGTGCCTGGAGCGAAGGGACAGTCACTGAAGCTTTCTTT
CAWSEGTVTEAFF
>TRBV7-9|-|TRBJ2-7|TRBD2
TGTGCCAGCAGTTTAATAGCGGGAGAAGGCGAGCAGTACTTC
CASSLIAGEGEQYF
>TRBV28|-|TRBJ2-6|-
TGTGCCAGCACCCAGGACCCTGGGGCCAACGTCCTGACTTTC
CASTQDPGANVLTF
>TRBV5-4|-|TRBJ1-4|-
TGTGCCAGCAGCTTGGCTGGGGGGGTGACTAATGAAAAACTGTTTTTT
CASSLAGGVTNEKLFF
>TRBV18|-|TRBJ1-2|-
TGTGCCAGCTCACCGGTAGCAGGGTCCCTCTCTAACTATGGCTACACCTTC
CASSPVAGSLSNYGYTF
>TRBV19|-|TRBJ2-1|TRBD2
TGTGCCAGTAATTCGGCTAGCGGGACTAACAATGAGCAGTTCTTC
CASNSASGTNNEQFF
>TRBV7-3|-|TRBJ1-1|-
TGTGCCAGCAGCTTAGCTGGCGCCACTGAAGCTTTCTTT
CASSLAGATEAFF
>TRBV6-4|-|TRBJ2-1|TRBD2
TGTGCCAGCAAGGGGCGGGAGTCTGGGTCTGAGCAGTTCTTC
CASKGRESGSEQFF
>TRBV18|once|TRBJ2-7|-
TGTGCCAGCTCACCACCGGGATGGACAAGAACCTACGAGCAGTACTTC
CASSPPGWTRTYEQYF
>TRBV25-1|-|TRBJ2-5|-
TGTGCCAGCAGTGCCACTGACAGGAAACAAGAGACCCAGTACTTC
CASSATDRKQETQYF
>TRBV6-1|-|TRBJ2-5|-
TGTGCCAGCAGGGTGGACGGCCGAGAGACCCAGTACTTC
CASRVDGRETQYF
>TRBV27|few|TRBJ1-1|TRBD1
TGTGCCAGCAGTTTCCAGGGGGCAGGCACTGAAGCTTTCTTT
CASSFQGAGTEAFF
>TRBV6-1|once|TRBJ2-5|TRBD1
TGTGCCAGCAGCCCGGGACAGGTCCAAGAGACCCAGTACTTC
CASSPGQVQETQYF
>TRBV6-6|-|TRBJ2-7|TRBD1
TGTGCCAGCAGCTACAGACAGGGGGCAAGGTACGAGCAGTACTTC
CASSYRQGARYEQYF
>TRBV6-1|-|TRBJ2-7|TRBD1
TGTGCCAGCAGCATCCCGGGACAGGAGTACGAGCAGTACTTC
CASSIPGQEYEQYF
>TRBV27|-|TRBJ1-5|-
TGTGCCAGCAGTTTCGGCGGCCCTTACAATCAGCCCCAGCATTTT
CASSFGGPYNQPQHF
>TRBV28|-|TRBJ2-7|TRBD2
TGTGCCAGCAGTATCCCGACTAGCGGGAGTGTCTACGAGCAGTACTTC
CASSIPTSGSVYEQYF
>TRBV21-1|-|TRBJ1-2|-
TGTGCCAGCAGCAAAGTTCACGTAAGGGCGTCTAACTATGGCTACACCTTC
CASSKVHVRASNYGYTF
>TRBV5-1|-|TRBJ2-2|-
TGCGCCAGCAGCCCAAGTGCAGGGTTAAGCACCGGGGAGCTGTTTTTT
CASSPSAGLSTGELFF
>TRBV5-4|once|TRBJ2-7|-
TGTGCCAGCAGCAGCGACAGTACCTACGAGCAGTACTTC
CASSSDSTYEQYF
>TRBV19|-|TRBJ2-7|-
TGTGCCAGTAGGCGCCAGCGGCAGGGGGGAGCCTACGAGCAGTACTTC
CASRRQRQGGAYEQYF
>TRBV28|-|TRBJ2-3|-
TGTGCCAGCAGTTTACCCAGGGTCACTAGCACAGATACGCAGTATTTT
CASSLPRVTSTDTQYF
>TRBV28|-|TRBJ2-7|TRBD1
TGTGCCAGCAGTTTTTTCGGGACAGGGGGCCACGAGCAGTACTTC
CASSFFGTGGHEQYF
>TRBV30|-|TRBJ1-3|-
TGTGCCTGGAAGAGGTCAGGCACCTCTGGAAACACCATATATTTT
CAWKRSGTSGNTIYF
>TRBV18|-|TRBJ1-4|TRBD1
TGTGCCAGCTCACCGGGGACAGGGAGTATACTGTTTTTT
CASSPGTGSILFF
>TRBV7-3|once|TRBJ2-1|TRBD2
TGTGCCAGCAGCAAGACAGCCACTAGCGAATACAATGAGCAGTTCTTC
CASSKTATSEYNEQFF
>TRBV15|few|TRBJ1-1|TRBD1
TGTGCCACCAGCAGGGACAGGGGTATGAACACTGAAGCTTTCTTT
CATSRDRGMNTEAFF
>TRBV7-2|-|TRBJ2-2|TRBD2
TGTGCCAGCAGCTTTGGGGTAGCGGGAGGCAACACCGGGGAGCTGTTTTTT
CASSFGVAGGNTGELFF
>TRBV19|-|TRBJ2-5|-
TGTGCCAGTAGTATTCAGCCGTACCAAGAGACCCAGTACTTC
CASSIQPYQETQYF
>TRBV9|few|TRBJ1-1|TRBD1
TGTGCCAGCAGCGTAGCGGGGACAGGGTACTCTGAAGCTTTCTTT
CASSVAGTGYSEAFF
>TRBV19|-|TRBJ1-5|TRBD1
TGTGCCAGTAATAGTCAGGGGGCCGGGAATCAGCCCCAGCATTTT
CASNSQGAGNQPQHF
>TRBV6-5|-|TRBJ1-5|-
TGTGCCAGCAGTTCGGTCCTCCTTGGGCCCCAGCATTTT
CASSSVLLGPQHF
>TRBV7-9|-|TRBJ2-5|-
TGTGCCAGCAGCGCCCTGGGAACAACCCAGTACTTC
CASSALGTTQYF
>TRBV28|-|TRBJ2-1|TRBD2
TGTGCCAGCGCACGGGGGGGGGCTAGCTCCTACAATGAGCAGTTCTTC
CASARGGASSYNEQFF
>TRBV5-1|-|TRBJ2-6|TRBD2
TGCGCCAGCAAGGTGCTAGCGGGAGCTGGGGCCAACGTCCTGACTTTC
CASKVLAGAGANVLTF
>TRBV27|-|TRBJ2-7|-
TGTGCCACCCTGGAGGACAGCCACTCCTACGAGCAGTACTTC
CATLEDSHSYEQYF
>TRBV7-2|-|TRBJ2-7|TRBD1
TGTGCCAGCACCCTAAGGCAGGGGGCCGGTGAGCAGTACTTC
CASTLRQGAGEQYF
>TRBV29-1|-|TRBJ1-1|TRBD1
TGCAGCGTGGGGGGACAGAGGAACACTGAAGCTTTCTTT
CSVGGQRNTEAFF
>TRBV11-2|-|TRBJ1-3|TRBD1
TGTGCCAGCAGCTGGTTACAGGGGTCCTCTGGAAACACCATATATTTT
CASSWLQGSSGNTIYF
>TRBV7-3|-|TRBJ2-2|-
TGTGCCAGCAGCTTACGTCCCGGGGAGCTGTTTTTT
CASSLRPGELFF
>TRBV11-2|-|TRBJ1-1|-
TGTGCCAGCAGCTTAGGCCCCACTGTGAACACTGAAGCTTTCTTT
CASSLGPTVNTEAFF
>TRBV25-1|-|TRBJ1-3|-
TGTGCCAGCAGTGAGGGACAAATCTCGGGGGGCTCTGGAAACACCATATATTTT
CASSEGQISGGSGNTIYF
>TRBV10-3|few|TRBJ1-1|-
TGTGCCTCCCGGGGGGAGGGGAGAGCTTTCTTT
CASRGEGRAFF
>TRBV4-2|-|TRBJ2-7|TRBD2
TGTGCCAGCAGCCAGCAGACTAGCGGGAGGGCCTACGAGCAGTACTTC
CASSQQTSGRAYEQYF
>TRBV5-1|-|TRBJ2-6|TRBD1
TGCGCCAGCAGCAGGACAGGGGACGGGGCCAACGTCCTGACTTTC
CASSRTGDGANVLTF
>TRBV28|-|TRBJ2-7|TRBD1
TGTGCCAGCAGTTCTCCCGGGACAGGGTACGAGCAGTACTTC
CASSSPGTGYEQYF
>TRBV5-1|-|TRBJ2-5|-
TGCGCCAGCAGCTTGGACAGCACTAGGGGGACCCAGTACTTC
CASSLDSTRGTQYF